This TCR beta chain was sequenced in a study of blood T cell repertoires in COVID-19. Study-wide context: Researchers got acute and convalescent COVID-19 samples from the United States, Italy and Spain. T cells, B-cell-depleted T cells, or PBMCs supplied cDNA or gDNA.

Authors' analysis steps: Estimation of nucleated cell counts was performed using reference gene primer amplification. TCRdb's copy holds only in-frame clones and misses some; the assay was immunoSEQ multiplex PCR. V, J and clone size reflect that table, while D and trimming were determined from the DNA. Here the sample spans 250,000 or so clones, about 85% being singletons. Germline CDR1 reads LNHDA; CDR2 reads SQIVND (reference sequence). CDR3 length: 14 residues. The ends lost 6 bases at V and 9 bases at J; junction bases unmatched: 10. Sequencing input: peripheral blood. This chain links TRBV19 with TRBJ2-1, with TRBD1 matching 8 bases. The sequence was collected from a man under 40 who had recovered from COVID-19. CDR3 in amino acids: CASSPGTGIGEQFF. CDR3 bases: TGTGCCAGTAGCCCCGGGACAGGCATCGGTGAGCAGTTCTTC.